This T cell receptor (beta chain) was recorded in a study of T cells in pancreatic ductal adenocarcinoma. General study results and limits: Mean clonality was approximately 0.11 in tumors and roughly 0.068 in blood, not significantly different.

As to this clone: Antigen unknown.

No neoadjuvant therapy was given to the selected pancreatic ductal adenocarcinoma patients before their surgery. Repertoires were generated with immunoSEQ multiplex PCR, while TCRdb's copy carries only in-frame clones and drops some. The sample has approximately 97,000 clones; roughly 96% are singletons. Germline V lookup: CDR1 SEHNR, CDR2 FQNEAQ (reference sequence). This CDR3 region has 12 residues. The germline V and J ends were trimmed by 7 bases and 5 bases, with 9 bases remaining between them. The sequenced sample consisted of PBMCs. This TCR was sampled from a human donor with pancreatic ductal adenocarcinoma. The chain combines TRBV7-9 with TRBJ2-1; D remains unclear. This CDR3 is CASIDSHNEQFF. Written as DNA, the CDR3 is TGTGCCAGCATAGACTCTCACAATGAGCAGTTCTTC.